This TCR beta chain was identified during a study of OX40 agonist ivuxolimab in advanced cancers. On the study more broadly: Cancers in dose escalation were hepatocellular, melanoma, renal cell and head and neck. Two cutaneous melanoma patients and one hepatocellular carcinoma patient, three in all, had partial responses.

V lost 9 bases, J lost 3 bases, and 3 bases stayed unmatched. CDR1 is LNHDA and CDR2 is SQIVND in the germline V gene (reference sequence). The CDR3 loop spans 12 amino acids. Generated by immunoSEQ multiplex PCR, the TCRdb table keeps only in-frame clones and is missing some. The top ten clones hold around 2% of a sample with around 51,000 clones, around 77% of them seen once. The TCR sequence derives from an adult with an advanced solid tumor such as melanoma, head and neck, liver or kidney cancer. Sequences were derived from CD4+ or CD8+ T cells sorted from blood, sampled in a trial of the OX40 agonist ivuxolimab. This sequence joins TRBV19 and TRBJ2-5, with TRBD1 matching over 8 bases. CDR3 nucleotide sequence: TGTGCCAGCCAGGACAGGGAAGAGACCCAGTACTTC. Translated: CASQDREETQYF.